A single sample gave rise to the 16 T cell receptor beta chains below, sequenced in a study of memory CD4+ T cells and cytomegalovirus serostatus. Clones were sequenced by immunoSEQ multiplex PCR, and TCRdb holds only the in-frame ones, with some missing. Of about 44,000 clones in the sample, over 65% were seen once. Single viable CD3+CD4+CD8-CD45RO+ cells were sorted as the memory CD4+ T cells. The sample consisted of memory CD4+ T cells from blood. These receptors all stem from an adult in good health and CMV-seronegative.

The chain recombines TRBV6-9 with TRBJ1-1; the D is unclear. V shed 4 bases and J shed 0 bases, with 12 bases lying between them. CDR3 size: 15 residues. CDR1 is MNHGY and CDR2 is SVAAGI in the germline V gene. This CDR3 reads CASSSVPAVNTEAFF. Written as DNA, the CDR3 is TGTGCCAGCAGTTCCGTGCCCGCAGTGAACACTGAAGCTTTCTTT.

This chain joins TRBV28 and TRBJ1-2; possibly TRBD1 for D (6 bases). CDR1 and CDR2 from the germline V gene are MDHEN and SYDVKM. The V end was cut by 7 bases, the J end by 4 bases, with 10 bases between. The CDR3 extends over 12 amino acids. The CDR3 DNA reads TGTGCCAGCAACAGGGAGCGCTATGGCTACACCTTC. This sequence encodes CASNRERYGYTF.

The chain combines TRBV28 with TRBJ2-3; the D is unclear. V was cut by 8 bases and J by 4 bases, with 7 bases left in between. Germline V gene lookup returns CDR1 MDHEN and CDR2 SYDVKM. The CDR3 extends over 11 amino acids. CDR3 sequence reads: CASSEADTQYF. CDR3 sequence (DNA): TGTGCCAGCTCCGAGGCAGATACGCAGTATTTT.

The DNA of the CDR3 is TGTGCCAGCAGTGAAGCGCAGCTTTCCTACGAGCAGTACTTC. It specifies CASSEAQLSYEQYF. The genes are TRBV6-1 and TRBJ2-7; no definite D call. The CDR3 sequence is 14 residues long. Looked up from germline, CDR1 is MNHNS and CDR2 is SASEGT. V dropped 0 bases and J dropped 1 base, with 7 bases sitting between them.

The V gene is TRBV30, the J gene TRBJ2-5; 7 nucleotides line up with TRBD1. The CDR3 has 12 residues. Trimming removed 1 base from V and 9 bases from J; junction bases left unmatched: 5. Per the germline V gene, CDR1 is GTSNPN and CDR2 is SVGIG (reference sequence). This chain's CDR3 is CAWSEAGGPQYF. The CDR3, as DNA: TGTGCCTGGAGTGAGGCAGGGGGACCCCAGTACTTC. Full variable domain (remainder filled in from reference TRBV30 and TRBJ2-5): SQTIHQWPATLVQPVGSPLSLECTVEGTSNPNLYWYRQAAGRGLQLLFYSVGIGQISSEVPQNLSASRPQDRQFILSSKKLLLSDSGFYLCAWSEAGGPQYFGPGTRLLVL.

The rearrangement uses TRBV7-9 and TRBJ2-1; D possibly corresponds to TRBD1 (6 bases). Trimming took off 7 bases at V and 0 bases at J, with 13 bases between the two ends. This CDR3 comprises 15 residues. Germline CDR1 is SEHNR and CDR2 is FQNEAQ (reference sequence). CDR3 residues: CASTSTGTSYNEQFF. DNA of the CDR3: TGTGCCAGCACCTCAACAGGGACCTCCTACAATGAGCAGTTCTTC.

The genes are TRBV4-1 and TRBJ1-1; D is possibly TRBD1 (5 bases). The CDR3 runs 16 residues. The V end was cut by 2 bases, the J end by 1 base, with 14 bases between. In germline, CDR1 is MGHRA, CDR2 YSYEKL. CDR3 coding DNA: TGCGCCAGCAGCCAACTGCTTCGACAGACGAACACTGAAGCTTTCTTT. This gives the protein CASSQLLRQTNTEAFF.

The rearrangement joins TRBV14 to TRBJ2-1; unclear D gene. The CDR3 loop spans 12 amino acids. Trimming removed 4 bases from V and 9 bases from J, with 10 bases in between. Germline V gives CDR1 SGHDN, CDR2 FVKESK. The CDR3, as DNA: TGTGCCAGCAGCCGCGGTCCTACTGAGCAGTTCTTC. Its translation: CASSRGPTEQFF.

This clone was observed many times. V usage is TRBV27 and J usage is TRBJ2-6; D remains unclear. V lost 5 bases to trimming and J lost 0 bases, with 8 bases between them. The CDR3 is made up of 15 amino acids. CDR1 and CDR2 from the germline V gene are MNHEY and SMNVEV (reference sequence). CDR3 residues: CASSPLSSGANVLTF. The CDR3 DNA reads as TGTGCCAGCAGTCCGTTAAGCTCTGGGGCCAACGTCCTGACTTTC.

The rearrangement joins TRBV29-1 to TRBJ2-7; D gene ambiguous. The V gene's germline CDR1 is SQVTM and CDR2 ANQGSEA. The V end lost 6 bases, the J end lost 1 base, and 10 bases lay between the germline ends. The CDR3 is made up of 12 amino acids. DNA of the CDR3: TGCAGCGTCCGCACACCGTCCTACGAGCAGTACTTC. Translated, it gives CSVRTPSYEQYF.

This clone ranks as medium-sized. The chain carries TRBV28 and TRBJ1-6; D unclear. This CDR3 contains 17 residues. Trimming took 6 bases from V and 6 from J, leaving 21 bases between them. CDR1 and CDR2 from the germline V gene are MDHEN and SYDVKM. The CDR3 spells CASSPFGREPLNSPLHF. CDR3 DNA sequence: TGTGCCAGCAGCCCCTTCGGCCGGGAGCCTCTTAATTCACCCCTCCACTTT.

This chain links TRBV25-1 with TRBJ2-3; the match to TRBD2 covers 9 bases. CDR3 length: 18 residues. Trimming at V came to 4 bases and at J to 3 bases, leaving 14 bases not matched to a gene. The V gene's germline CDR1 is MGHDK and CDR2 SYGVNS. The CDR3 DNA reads TGTGCCAGCAGTGGACGGGCCGGGACTAGCCTAAGAACAGATACGCAGTATTTT. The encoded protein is CASSGRAGTSLRTDTQYF.

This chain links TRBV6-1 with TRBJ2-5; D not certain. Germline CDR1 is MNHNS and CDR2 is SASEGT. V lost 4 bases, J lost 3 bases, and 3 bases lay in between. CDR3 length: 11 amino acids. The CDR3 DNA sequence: TGTGCCAGCAGTGCTAAAGAGACCCAGTACTTC. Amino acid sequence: CASSAKETQYF.

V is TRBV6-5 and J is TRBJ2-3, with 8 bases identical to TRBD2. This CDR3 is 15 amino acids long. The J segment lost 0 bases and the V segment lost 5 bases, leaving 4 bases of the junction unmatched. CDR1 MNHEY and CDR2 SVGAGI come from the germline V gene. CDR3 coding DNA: TGTGCCAGCAGTCTTAGCGGGGCTAGCACAGATACGCAGTATTTT. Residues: CASSLSGASTDTQYF.

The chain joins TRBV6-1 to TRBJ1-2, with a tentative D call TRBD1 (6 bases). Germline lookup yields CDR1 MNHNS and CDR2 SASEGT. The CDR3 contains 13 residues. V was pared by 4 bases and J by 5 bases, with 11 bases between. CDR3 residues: CASSGTGSYGYTF. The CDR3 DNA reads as TGTGCCAGCAGTGGAACAGGGAGTTATGGCTACACCTTC.

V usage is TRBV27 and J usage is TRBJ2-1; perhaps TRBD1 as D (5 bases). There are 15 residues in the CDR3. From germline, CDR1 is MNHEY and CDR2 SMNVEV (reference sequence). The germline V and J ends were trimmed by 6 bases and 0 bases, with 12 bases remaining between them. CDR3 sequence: CASRSGASSYNEQFF. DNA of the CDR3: TGTGCCAGCAGAAGTGGGGCAAGCTCCTACAATGAGCAGTTCTTC.